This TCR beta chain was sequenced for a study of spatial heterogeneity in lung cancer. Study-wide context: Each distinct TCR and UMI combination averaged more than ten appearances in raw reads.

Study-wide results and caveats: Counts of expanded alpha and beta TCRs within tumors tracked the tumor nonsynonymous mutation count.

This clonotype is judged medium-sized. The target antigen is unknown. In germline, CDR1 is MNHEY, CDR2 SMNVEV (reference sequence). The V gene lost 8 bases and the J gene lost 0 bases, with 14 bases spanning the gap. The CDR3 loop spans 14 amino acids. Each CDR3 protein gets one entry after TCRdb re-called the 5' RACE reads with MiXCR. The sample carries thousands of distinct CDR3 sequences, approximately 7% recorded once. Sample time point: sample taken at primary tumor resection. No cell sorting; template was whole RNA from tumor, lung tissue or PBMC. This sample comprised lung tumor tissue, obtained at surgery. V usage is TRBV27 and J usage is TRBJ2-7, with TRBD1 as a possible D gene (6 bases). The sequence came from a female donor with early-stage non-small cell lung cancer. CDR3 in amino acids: CASRLRGSSYEQYF. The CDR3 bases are TGTGCCAGCCGGCTAAGGGGGAGCTCCTACGAGCAGTACTTC.